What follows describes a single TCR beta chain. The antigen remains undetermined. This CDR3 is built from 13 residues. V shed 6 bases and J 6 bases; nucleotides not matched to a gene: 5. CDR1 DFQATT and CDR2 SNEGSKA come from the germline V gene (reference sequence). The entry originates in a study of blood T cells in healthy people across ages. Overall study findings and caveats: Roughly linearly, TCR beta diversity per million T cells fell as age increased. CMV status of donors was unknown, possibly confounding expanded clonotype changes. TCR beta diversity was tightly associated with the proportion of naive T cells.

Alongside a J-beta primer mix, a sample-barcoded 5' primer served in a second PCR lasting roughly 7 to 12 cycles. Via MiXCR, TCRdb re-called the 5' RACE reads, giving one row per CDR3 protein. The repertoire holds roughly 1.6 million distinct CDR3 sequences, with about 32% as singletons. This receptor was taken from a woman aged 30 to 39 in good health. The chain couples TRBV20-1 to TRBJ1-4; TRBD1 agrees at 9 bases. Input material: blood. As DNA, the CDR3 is TGCAGTGCCGAGGACAGGGGAGATGAAAAACTGTTTTTT. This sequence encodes CSAEDRGDEKLFF.